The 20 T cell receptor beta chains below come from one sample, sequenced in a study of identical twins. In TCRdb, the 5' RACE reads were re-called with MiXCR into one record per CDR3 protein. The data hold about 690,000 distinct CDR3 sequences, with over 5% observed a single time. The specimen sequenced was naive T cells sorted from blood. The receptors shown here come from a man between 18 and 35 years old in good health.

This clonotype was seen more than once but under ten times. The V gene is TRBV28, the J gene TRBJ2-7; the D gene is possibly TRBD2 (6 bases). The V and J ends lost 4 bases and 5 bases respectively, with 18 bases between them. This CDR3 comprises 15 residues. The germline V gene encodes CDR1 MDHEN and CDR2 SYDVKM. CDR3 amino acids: CASSSSLGGVHEQYF. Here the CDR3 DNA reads TGTGCCAGCAGTTCATCCCTCGGGGGAGTCCACGAGCAGTACTTC.

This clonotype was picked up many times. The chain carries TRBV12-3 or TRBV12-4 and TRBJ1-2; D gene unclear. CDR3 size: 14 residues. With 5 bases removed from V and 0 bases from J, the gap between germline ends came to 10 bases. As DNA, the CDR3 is TGTGCCAGCAGTGGGGAACCCGCTAACTATGGCTACACCTTC. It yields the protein CASSGEPANYGYTF.

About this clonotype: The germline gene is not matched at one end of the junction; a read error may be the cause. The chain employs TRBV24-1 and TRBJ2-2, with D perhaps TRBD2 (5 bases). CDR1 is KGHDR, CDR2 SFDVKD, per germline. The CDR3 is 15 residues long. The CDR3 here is CATSDSAGNTVELFF. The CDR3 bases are TGTGCCACCAGTGATTCAGCCGGGAACACCGTGGAGCTGTTTTTT.

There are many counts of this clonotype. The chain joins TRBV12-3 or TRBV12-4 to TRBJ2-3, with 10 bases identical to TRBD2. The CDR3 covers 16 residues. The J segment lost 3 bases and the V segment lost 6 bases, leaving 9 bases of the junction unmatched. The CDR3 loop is CASSHLAGAETDTQYF. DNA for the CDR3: TGTGCCAGCAGCCACCTAGCGGGAGCAGAGACAGATACGCAGTATTTT.

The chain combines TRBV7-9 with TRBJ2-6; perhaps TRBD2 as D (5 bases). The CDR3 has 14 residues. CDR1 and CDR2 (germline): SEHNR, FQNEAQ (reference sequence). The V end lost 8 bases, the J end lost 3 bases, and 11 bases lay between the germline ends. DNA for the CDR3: TGTGCCAGCTGGCGGGCGGATGGGGCCAACGTCCTGACTTTC. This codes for CASWRADGANVLTF.

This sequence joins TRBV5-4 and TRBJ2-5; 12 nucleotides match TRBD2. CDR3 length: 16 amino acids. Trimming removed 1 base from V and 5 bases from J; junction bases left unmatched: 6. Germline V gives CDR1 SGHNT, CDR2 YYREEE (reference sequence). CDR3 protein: CASSLRSSGRGETQYF. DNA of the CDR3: TGTGCCAGCAGCTTGAGGTCTAGCGGGAGGGGGGAGACCCAGTACTTC.

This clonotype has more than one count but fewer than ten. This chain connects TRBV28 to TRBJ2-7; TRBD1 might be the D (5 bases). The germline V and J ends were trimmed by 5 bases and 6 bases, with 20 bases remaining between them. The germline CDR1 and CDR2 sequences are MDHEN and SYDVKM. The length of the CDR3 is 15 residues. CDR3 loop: CASSRQGSRALEQYF. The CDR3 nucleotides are TGTGCCAGCAGTCGCCAGGGCAGCCGGGCCCTCGAGCAGTACTTC.

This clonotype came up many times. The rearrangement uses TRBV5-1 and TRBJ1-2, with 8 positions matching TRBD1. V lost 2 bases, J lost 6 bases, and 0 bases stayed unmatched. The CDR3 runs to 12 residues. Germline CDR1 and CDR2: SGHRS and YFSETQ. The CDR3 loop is CASSLQGDGYTF. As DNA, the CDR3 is TGCGCCAGCAGCTTACAGGGGGATGGCTACACCTTC.

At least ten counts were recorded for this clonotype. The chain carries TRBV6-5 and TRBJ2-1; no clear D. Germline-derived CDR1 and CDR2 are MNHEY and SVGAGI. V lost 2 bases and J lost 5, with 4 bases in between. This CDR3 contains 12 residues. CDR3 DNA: TGTGCCAGCAGTTACGATGACAATGAGCAGTTCTTC. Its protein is CASSYDDNEQFF.

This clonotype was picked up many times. CDR3 loop: CASSLGREYEQYV. The CDR3 region has the DNA TGCGCCAGCAGCCTGGGTCGTGAATACGAGCAGTACGTC. The chain has TRBV5-1 and TRBJ2-7; D call uncertain. Germline V gene data show CDR1 as SGHRS and CDR2 as YFSETQ. Trimming took 4 bases from V and 4 from J, leaving 12 bases between them. The CDR3 runs to 13 residues.

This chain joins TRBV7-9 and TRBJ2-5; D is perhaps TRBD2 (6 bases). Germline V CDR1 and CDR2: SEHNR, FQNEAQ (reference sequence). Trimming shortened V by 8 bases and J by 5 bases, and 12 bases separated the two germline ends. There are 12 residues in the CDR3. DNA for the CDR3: TGTGCCAGCGGGGAGGCTGCGGAGACCCAGTACTTC. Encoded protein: CASGEAAETQYF.

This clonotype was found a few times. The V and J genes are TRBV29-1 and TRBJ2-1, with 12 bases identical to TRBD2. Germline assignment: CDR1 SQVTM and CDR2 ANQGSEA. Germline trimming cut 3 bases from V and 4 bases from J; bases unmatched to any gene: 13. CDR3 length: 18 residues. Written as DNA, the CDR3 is TGCAGCGTTGACTGGACTAGCGGGATGCGCGACGTTTACAATGAGCAGTTCTTC. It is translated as CSVDWTSGMRDVYNEQFF.

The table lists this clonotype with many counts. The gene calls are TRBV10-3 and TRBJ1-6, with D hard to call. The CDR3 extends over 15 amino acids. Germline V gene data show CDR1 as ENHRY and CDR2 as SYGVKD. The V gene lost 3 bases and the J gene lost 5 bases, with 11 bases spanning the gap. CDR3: CAISDNRPDNSPLHF. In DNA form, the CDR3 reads TGTGCCATCAGTGATAATAGGCCCGATAATTCACCCCTCCACTTT.

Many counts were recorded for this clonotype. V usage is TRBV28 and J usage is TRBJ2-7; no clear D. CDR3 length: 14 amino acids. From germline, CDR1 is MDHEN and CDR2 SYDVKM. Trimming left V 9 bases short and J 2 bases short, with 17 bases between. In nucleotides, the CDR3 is TGTGCCAGTACAAATGGAGATATGGCCTACGAGCAGTACTTC. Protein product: CASTNGDMAYEQYF.

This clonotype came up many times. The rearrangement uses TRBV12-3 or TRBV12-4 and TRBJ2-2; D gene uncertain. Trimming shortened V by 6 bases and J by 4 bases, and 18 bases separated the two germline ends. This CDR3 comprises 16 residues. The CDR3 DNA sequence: TGTGCCAGCAGCACCGACACGATACGCGGCACCGGGGAGCTGTTTTTT. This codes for CASSTDTIRGTGELFF.

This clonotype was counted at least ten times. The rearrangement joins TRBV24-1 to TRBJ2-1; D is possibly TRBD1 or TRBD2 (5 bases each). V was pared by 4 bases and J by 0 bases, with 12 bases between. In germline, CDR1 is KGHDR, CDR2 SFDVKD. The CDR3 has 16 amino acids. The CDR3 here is CATSDPGRSSYNEQFF. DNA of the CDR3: TGTGCCACCAGTGACCCGGGACGCAGCTCCTACAATGAGCAGTTCTTC.

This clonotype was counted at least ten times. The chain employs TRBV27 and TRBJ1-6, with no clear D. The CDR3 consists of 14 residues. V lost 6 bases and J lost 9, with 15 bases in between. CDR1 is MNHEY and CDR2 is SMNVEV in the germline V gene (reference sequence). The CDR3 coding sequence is TGTGCCAGCAGCCTGGCGGATGACGGTTCACCCCTCCACTTT. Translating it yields CASSLADDGSPLHF.

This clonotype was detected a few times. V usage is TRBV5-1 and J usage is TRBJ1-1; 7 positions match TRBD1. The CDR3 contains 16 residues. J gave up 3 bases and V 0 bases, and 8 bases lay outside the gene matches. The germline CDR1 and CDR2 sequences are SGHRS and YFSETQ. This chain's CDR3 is CASSLDRGRGDTEAFF. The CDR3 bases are TGCGCCAGCAGCTTGGACAGGGGAAGGGGGGACACTGAAGCTTTCTTT.

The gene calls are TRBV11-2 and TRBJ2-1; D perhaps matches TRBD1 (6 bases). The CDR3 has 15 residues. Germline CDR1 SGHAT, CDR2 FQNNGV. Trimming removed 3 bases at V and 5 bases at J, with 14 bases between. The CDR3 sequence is CASSFSRTANNEQFF. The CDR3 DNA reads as TGTGCCAGCAGCTTTTCCAGGACAGCTAACAATGAGCAGTTCTTC.

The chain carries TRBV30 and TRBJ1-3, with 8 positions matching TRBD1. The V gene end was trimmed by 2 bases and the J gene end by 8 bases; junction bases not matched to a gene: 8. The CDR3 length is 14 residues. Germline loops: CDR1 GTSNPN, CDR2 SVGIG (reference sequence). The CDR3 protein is CAWSNGQGLDTIYF. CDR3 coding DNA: TGTGCCTGGAGTAACGGACAGGGCTTAGACACCATATATTTT.